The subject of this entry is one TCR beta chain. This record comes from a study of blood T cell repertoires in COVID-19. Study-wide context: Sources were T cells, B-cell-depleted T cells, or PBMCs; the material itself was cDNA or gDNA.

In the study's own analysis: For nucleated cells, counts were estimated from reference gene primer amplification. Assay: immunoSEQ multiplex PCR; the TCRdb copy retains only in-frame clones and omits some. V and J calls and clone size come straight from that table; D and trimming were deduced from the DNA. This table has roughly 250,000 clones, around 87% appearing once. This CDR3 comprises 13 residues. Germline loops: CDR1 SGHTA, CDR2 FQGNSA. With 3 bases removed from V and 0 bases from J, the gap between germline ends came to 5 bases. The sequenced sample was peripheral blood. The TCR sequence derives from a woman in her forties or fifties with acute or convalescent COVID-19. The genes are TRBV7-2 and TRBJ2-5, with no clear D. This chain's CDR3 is CASSLYNQETQYF. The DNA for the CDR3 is TGTGCCAGCAGCTTGTACAACCAAGAGACCCAGTACTTC. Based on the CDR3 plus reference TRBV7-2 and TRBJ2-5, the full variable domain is GAGVSQSPSNKVTEKGKDVELRCDPISGHTALYWYRQSLGQGLEFLIYFQGNSAPDKSGLPSDRFSAERTGGSVSTLTIQRTQQEDSAVYLCASSLYNQETQYFGPGTRLLVL.